There are a few counts of the clone carrying this T cell receptor (beta chain). These data belong to a study of blood T cell repertoires in COVID-19. Measured with immunoSEQ multiplex PCR; TCRdb has only the in-frame clones, and not every one. The table lists 130,000 or so clones, roughly 86% of them singletons. Germline assignment: CDR1 SNHLY and CDR2 FYNNEI. Trimming pared 8 bases from V and 1 base from J, leaving 17 bases between. This CDR3 comprises 15 residues. Participants had their cohort set by participant-reported clinical history. The sequencing input was PBMCs or T cells enriched from blood (not recorded which). This chain joins TRBV2 and TRBJ1-1; D is possibly TRBD1 (5 bases). This receptor was taken from a woman aged 45-60 years with acute COVID-19. The CDR3 bases are TGTGCCAGCTCTGGCCGGGGGGGTACGAACACTGAAGCTTTCTTT. Translating gives CASSGRGGTNTEAFF.